This T cell receptor beta chain was profiled in a study of shared clonotypes between healthy human individuals. Study as a whole: The donor group consisted of two women and three men, aged 18 to 49. Broader study findings: The sharing of 5% to 5.5% of naive CD4 clonotypes was seen across a handful of donors.

Profiled with immunoSEQ multiplex PCR; TCRdb holds only in-frame clones, not every one. The repertoire holds some 2 million clones, approximately 94% seen once, with roughly 1% in the top ten. With regard to this clone: What it binds is not known.

The naive CD8 subset, CD45RO-negative cells positively selected for CCR7, excluded terminally differentiated effector memory CD45RA+ cells. This CDR3 is built from 16 residues. Germline V gene data show CDR1 as MNHEY and CDR2 as SVGAGI. With V trimmed by 0 bases and J by 9 bases, 9 bases remained unmatched. V gene TRBV6-5 combines with J gene TRBJ2-1; TRBD2 matches at 9 bases. Material for sequencing was naive CD8+ T cells sorted from blood. The clonotype was recovered from a man between 18 and 35 years old in good health. In nucleotides, the CDR3 is TGTGCCAGCAGTTACTCGACTAGCGGATCTTCTGGTGAGCAGTTCTTC. Encoded protein: CASSYSTSGSSGEQFF.